This T cell receptor beta chain was documented in a study of T-cell reconstitution after alpha-beta-depleted transplantation in children. As it was prepared, the TCRbeta library received unique molecular identifiers. TCRdb re-called the PCR reads through MiXCR, storing one row per CDR3 protein. The sample holds some 75,000 distinct CDR3 sequences, about 7.3% seen once. Germline V gene sequence: CDR1 SGHAT, CDR2 FQDESV (reference sequence). Trimming removed 1 base at V and 7 bases at J, with 14 bases between. This CDR3 spans 15 amino acids. V is TRBV11-1 and J is TRBJ1-5, with D unresolved. This TCR was sampled from a human donor who donated a stem cell graft to a child with acute lymphoblastic leukemia. The source was PBMCs from the stem cell graft donor, collected from the stem cell graft. CDR3 coding DNA: TGTGCCAGCAGCTTAGGGGAGAGAGTTTCACAGCCCCAGCATTTT. Translation: CASSLGERVSQPQHF.